These 21 T cell receptor beta chains originate from one sample sequenced in a study of T cells in Graves' hyperthyroidism and ophthalmopathy. Using RNA transcripts as the source, TCR beta CDR3 regions were amplified. The HTBI set primed first-round TCR CDR3 RT-PCR. TCRdb reprocessed the multiplex PCR reads with MiXCR, giving one entry per CDR3 protein. This sample has hundreds of thousands of distinct CDR3 sequences, with about 16% found just once. The sample taken for sequencing was blood. Every receptor here comes from a middle-aged woman with Graves' ophthalmopathy.

This clonotype has just a few counts. V gene TRBV4-1 combines with J gene TRBJ1-1; 8 bases agree with TRBD1. This CDR3 contains 15 residues. Germline loops: CDR1 MGHRA, CDR2 YSYEKL. The V segment lost 4 bases and the J segment 8 bases; nucleotides outside the gene matches: 12. CDR3 nucleotide sequence: TGCGCCAGCAGCCCGATACCCACAGGGGGAGGGGAAGCTTTCTTT. Its protein product is CASSPIPTGGGEAFF.

In its sample, this clonotype was seen many times. This chain joins TRBV20-1 and TRBJ1-2; TRBD1 is a possible D gene (6 bases). Deletions cut 1 base from V and 3 bases from J, with 12 bases between. CDR3 length equals 14 residues. Germline V gene lookup returns CDR1 DFQATT and CDR2 SNEGSKA (reference sequence). The chain's CDR3 is CSARAPQGYYGYTF. The CDR3 DNA reads TGCAGTGCTAGAGCGCCACAGGGATACTATGGCTACACCTTC.

The CDR3 protein is CASSRAGQGSSETQYF. The CDR3 DNA sequence: TGTGCCAGCAGCCGAGCCGGACAGGGGTCGTCAGAGACCCAGTACTTC. The chain couples TRBV5-6 to TRBJ2-5; 9 bases map to TRBD1. CDR1 is SGHDT, CDR2 YYEEEE, per germline. The CDR3 sequence is 16 residues long. V was pared by 4 bases and J by 4 bases, with 11 bases of the junction left unmatched.

This clonotype was detected only a few times. V usage is TRBV3-1 and J usage is TRBJ1-6; the match to TRBD1 covers 7 bases. The germline CDR1 and CDR2 sequences are LGHDT and YNNKEL (reference sequence). V gave up 4 bases and J gave up 10 bases; unmatched junction bases: 7. CDR3 length: 14 residues. DNA for the CDR3: TGTGCCAGCAGCCCCGACAGGGAAAGCTCACCCCTCCACTTT. It specifies CASSPDRESSPLHF.

This clonotype has ten or more counts. The V gene is TRBV11-2, the J gene TRBJ2-5; the D is unclear. Germline V CDR1 and CDR2: SGHAT, FQNNGV. Trimming took 1 base from V and 2 from J, leaving 11 bases between them. CDR3 length: 15 residues. DNA for the CDR3: TGTGCCAGCAGCTTAGTTAACGGGCCACAAGAGACCCAGTACTTC. Amino acids: CASSLVNGPQETQYF.

Many counts were recorded for this clonotype. The chain has TRBV6-1 and TRBJ2-3, with TRBD2 matching 12 bases. This CDR3 is 16 amino acids long. The germline CDR1 and CDR2 sequences are MNHNS and SASEGT. Trimming removed 6 bases from V and 2 bases from J; junction bases left unmatched: 6. CDR3 in DNA: TGTGCCAGCAGGACTAGCGGGGGTGCAAACACAGATACGCAGTATTTT. It is translated as CASRTSGGANTDTQYF.

This clonotype has at least ten counts. The chain uses TRBV28 and TRBJ1-2; D might be TRBD1 (5 bases). The CDR3 sequence is 18 residues long. Germline loops: CDR1 MDHEN, CDR2 SYDVKM. Trimming took off 5 bases at V and 8 bases at J, with 30 bases between the two ends. CDR3 coding DNA: TGTGCCAGCAGTCCCTCGGGGGGTTCGGGGCCAGCTTTAAGGGGCTACACCTTC. Encoded protein: CASSPSGGSGPALRGYTF.

The chain employs TRBV9 and TRBJ1-6, with TRBD1 identical over 7 bases. J gave up 7 bases and V 5 bases, and 9 bases lay outside the gene matches. There are 15 residues in the CDR3. CDR1 is SGDLS and CDR2 is YYNGEE in the germline V gene. CDR3 bases: TGTGCCAGCAGTGCTAACAGGGGAAACAATTCACCCCTCCACTTT. Its protein product is CASSANRGNNSPLHF.

This rearrangement joins TRBV9 to TRBJ2-1, with D perhaps matching TRBD1 (7 bases). V was pared by 1 base and J by 7 bases, with 18 bases between. The CDR3 has 16 amino acids. Germline CDR1 is SGDLS and CDR2 is YYNGEE. CDR3 loop: CASSVNPRQGGNEQFF. The CDR3 DNA follows: TGTGCCAGCAGCGTAAACCCTCGGCAGGGGGGAAATGAGCAGTTCTTC. Together with reference TRBV9 and TRBJ2-1, the CDR3 gives the full variable domain: DSGVTQTPKHLITATGQRVTLRCSPRSGDLSVYWYQQSLDQGLQFLIQYYNGEERAKGNILERFSAQQFPDLHSELNLSSLELGDSALYFCASSVNPRQGGNEQFFGPGTRLTVL.

This chain links TRBV20-1 with TRBJ1-5; D is ambiguous. Trimming took 3 bases from V and 2 from J, leaving 20 bases between them. Germline-derived CDR1 and CDR2 are DFQATT and SNEGSKA (reference sequence). The length of the CDR3 is 17 residues. The DNA of the CDR3 is TGCAGTGCTAGTGCTAGGAAAAGGGTGGTGGGCAATCAGCCCCAGCATTTT. Translating it yields CSASARKRVVGNQPQHF.

There are many counts of this clonotype. The chain carries TRBV3-1 and TRBJ2-3, with a possible D match to TRBD2 (5 bases). From germline, CDR1 is LGHDT and CDR2 YNNKEL (reference sequence). This CDR3 comprises 15 residues. The V end lost 4 bases, the J end lost 4 bases, and 15 bases lay between the germline ends. The CDR3 loop reads CASSPRGSEADTQYF. The DNA for the CDR3 is TGTGCCAGCAGCCCCCGGGGTAGTGAGGCAGATACGCAGTATTTT.

In this sample, this clonotype turned up many times. The chain carries TRBV28 and TRBJ2-7; D may be TRBD2 (6 bases). CDR3 length equals 14 residues. Germline V gene sequence: CDR1 MDHEN, CDR2 SYDVKM. V was shortened by 8 bases and J by 0 bases, with 14 bases between the two germline ends. CDR3 residues: CASQGLTISYEQYF. CDR3 DNA sequence: TGTGCCAGCCAGGGACTCACGATCTCCTACGAGCAGTACTTC.

The sample holds many counts of this clonotype. The V gene is TRBV5-1, the J gene TRBJ2-3, with 8 bases lining up with TRBD2. Germline V lookup: CDR1 SGHRS, CDR2 YFSETQ. The CDR3 is 17 residues long. The V and J ends lost 1 base and 0 bases, in that order; junction bases with no gene match: 7. The CDR3 region is CASSLSTGGTSTDTQYF. The CDR3 DNA is TGCGCCAGCAGCTTGTCGACGGGAGGGACCAGCACAGATACGCAGTATTTT.

This clonotype occurred a few times. A much larger clone sits a single nucleotide away, making a read error possible. The rearrangement joins TRBV12-3 or TRBV12-4 to TRBJ2-2; D gene uncertain. This CDR3 region has 10 residues. V gave up 4 bases and J gave up 7 bases, with 1 base separating them. CDR3 in amino acids: CASSYGELFF. The CDR3 DNA reads TGTGCCAGCAGTTACGGGGAGCTGTTTTTT.

This clonotype was counted only a few times. The chain carries TRBV18 and TRBJ2-7; TRBD2 aligns across 7 bases. Germline CDR1 reads KGHSH; CDR2 reads LQKENI. The CDR3 consists of 16 residues. J gave up 0 bases and V 0 bases, and 5 bases lay outside the gene matches. CDR3 region: CASSPPGGGSSYEQYF. The CDR3 DNA sequence: TGTGCCAGCTCACCACCGGGAGGCGGGAGCTCCTACGAGCAGTACTTC.

Concerning this clonotype: The junction and the germline gene differ at one end; a read error may be behind it. The genes are TRBV3-1 and TRBJ2-5, with D possibly matching TRBD1 (6 bases). The CDR3 has 13 residues. Per germline, CDR1 LGHDT and CDR2 YNNKEL (reference sequence). CDR3 DNA: TGTGCCTGCAGCCAACAGGGCCGGGAGACCCAGTACTTC. The encoded protein is CACSQQGRETQYF.

At least ten counts were recorded for this clonotype. J is TRBJ2-2 and V is TRBV6-2 or TRBV6-3; D gene uncertain. The CDR3 is 14 residues long. Germline CDR1 MNHEY, CDR2 SVGEGT. V lost 8 bases and J lost 3, with 13 bases in between. CDR3 DNA sequence: TGTGCCAGCGGAAGAATAGTAGACACCGGGGAGCTGTTTTTT. Translating gives CASGRIVDTGELFF.

This chain uses TRBV4-1 with TRBJ2-2, with 10 bases fitting TRBD2. The CDR3 length is 19 residues. CDR1 is MGHRA, CDR2 YSYEKL, per germline. With V trimmed by 1 base and J by 0 bases, 8 bases remained unmatched. CDR3 DNA sequence: TGCGCCAGCAGCCAAGGGAGACTAGCGGGTCTGGCGAACACCGGGGAGCTGTTTTTT. It encodes CASSQGRLAGLANTGELFF.

Here the CDR3 DNA reads TGTGCCAGTAGGGGGGATTCCTACACCGGGGAGCTGTTTTTT. Its protein product is CASRGDSYTGELFF. The rearrangement links TRBV19 to TRBJ2-2; TRBD1 or TRBD2 may be the D gene (5 bases each). The CDR3 runs to 14 residues. V lost 6 bases and J 3 bases, leaving 11 bases between the germline ends. The germline V gene encodes CDR1 LNHDA and CDR2 SQIVND (reference sequence).

The V gene is TRBV27, the J gene TRBJ1-6; D remains ambiguous. CDR1 and CDR2 (germline): MNHEY, SMNVEV (reference sequence). V shed 3 bases and J shed 13 bases, with 13 bases lying between them. This CDR3 has 13 amino acids. As DNA, the CDR3 is TGTGCCAGCAGTTTCAACAGCCAAGGGCCCCTCCACTTT. Amino acid sequence: CASSFNSQGPLHF.

This clonotype was seen ten or more times. The rearrangement uses TRBV5-1 and TRBJ2-2; D might be TRBD2 (6 bases). The CDR3 runs 18 residues. Germline V gene data show CDR1 as SGHRS and CDR2 as YFSETQ. Trimming shortened V by 1 base and J by 6 bases, and 22 bases separated the two germline ends. CDR3 DNA sequence: TGCGCCAGCAGCTTGATCCTAGCGTCCCCCCTCAGAGCCGGGGAGCTGTTTTTT. It encodes CASSLILASPLRAGELFF.